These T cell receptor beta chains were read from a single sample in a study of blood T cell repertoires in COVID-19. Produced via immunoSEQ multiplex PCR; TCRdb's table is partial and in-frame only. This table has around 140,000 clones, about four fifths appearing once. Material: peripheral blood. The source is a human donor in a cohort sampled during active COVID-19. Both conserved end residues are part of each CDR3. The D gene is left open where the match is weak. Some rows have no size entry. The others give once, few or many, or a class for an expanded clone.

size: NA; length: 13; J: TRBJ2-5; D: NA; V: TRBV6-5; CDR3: CASSRVVQETQYF; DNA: TGTGCCAGCAGCCGGGTGGTACAAGAGACCCAGTACTTC
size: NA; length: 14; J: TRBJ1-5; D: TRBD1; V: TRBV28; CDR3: CASRPGQGGQPQHF; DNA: TGTGCCAGCAGACCCGGACAGGGCGGTCAGCCCCAGCATTTT
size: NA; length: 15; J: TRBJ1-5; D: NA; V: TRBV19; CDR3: CASSITQGYNQPQHF; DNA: TGTGCCAGTAGTATAACACAGGGCTACAATCAGCCCCAGCATTTT
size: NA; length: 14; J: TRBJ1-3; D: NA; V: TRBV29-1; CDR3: CSVQTGTSGNTIYF; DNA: TGCAGCGTACAGACAGGAACCTCTGGAAACACTATATATTTT
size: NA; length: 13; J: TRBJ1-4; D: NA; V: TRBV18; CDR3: CASSPTVGEKLFF; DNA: TGTGCCAGCTCACCAACGGTCGGTGAAAAACTGTTTTTT
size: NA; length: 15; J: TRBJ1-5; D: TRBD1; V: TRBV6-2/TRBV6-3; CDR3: CASSRTQGVGQPQHF; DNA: TGTGCCAGCAGTCGCACACAGGGGGTTGGTCAGCCCCAGCATTTT
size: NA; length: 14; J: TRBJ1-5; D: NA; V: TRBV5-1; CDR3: CASSLEGGNQPQHF; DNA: TGCGCCAGCAGCTTGGAGGGGGGCAATCAGCCCCAGCATTTT
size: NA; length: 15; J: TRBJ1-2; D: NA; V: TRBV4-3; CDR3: CASSQEGNSRYGYTF; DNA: TGCGCCAGCAGCCAAGAAGGAAACAGCCGATATGGCTACACCTTC
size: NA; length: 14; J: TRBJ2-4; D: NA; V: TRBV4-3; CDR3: CASSQDRSLNIQYF; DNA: TGCGCCAGCAGCCAAGATCGGTCCCTTAACATTCAGTACTTC
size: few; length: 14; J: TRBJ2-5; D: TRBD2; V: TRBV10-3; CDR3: CAIRRGAGVETQYF; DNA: TGTGCCATCAGGAGGGGTGCGGGAGTGGAGACCCAGTACTTC
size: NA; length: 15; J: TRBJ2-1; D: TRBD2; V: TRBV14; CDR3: CASSLGLAGYNEQFF; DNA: TGTGCCAGCTCCCTCGGACTAGCGGGATACAATGAGCAGTTCTTC
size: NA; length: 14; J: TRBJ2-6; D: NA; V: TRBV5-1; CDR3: CASSAGAGANVLTF; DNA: TGCGCCAGCAGTGCGGGCGCTGGGGCCAACGTCCTGACTTTC
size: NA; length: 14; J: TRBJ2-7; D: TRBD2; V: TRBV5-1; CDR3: CASTQLGGSYEQYF; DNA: TGCGCCAGCACCCAACTTGGCGGGAGCTACGAGCAGTACTTC
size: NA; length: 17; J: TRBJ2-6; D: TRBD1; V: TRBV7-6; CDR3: CASSQQTGGLGANVLTF; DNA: TGTGCCAGCAGTCAACAGACAGGGGGACTTGGGGCCAACGTCCTGACTTTC
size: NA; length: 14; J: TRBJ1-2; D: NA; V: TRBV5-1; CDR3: CASSLVELRDGYTF; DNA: TGCGCCAGCAGCCTCGTAGAACTCAGGGATGGCTACACCTTC
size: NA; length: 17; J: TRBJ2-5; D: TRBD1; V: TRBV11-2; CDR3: CASSPRGPRHTQETQYF; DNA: TGTGCCAGCAGCCCCAGGGGGCCTCGGCACACCCAAGAGACCCAGTACTTC
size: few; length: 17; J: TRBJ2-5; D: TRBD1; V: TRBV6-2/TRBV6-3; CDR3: CASSLRRQGAIGETQYF; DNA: TGTGCCAGCAGCCTAAGGAGACAGGGGGCAATAGGAGAGACCCAGTACTTC
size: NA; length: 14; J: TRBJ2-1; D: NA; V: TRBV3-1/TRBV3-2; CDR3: CASTNRGSYNEQFF; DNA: TGTGCCAGCACCAATCGGGGCTCCTACAATGAGCAGTTCTTC
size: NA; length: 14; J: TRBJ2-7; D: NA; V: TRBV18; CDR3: CASSPGLNSYEQYF; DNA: TGTGCCAGCTCACCAGGACTGAACTCCTACGAGCAGTACTTC
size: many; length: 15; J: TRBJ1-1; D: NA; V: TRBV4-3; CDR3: CASSQDRVSDTEAFF; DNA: TGCGCCAGCAGCCAAGATCGAGTATCCGACACTGAAGCTTTCTTT
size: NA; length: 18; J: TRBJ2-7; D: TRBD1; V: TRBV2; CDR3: CASILPGQGIFVSYEQYF; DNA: TGTGCCAGCATATTACCGGGACAGGGGATATTCGTTTCCTACGAGCAGTACTTC
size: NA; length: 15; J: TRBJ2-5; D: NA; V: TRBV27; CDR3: CASSVLALGEETQYF; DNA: TGTGCCAGCAGCGTACTGGCCTTAGGAGAAGAGACCCAGTACTTC
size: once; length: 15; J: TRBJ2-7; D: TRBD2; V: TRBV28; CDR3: CASSSTSGRAGEQYF; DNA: TGTGCCAGCAGCAGTACTAGCGGGAGGGCTGGGGAGCAGTACTTC
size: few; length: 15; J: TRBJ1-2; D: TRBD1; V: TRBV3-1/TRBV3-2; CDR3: CASSLTRGRNYGYTF; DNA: TGTGCCAGCAGCCTGACCAGGGGGCGCAACTATGGCTACACCTTC
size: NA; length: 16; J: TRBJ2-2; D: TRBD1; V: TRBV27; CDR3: CASRDPGGANFGELFF; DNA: TGTGCCAGCAGAGACCCAGGGGGCGCGAATTTCGGGGAGCTGTTTTTT
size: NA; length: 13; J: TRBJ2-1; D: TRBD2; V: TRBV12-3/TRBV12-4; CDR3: CASSFFGGGEQFF; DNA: TGTGCCAGCAGTTTTTTCGGGGGGGGTGAGCAGTTCTTC
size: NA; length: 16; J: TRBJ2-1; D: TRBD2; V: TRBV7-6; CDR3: CASSLAPSGSSNEQFF; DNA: TGTGCCAGCAGCTTAGCCCCTAGCGGTTCGAGCAATGAGCAGTTCTTC
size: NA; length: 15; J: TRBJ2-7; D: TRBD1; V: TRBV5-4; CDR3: CASSQPDRVSYEQYF; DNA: TGTGCCAGCAGCCAACCGGACAGGGTCTCCTACGAGCAGTACTTC
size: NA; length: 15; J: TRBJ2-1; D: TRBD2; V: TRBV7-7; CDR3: CASKPGLAGDNEQFF; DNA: TGTGCCAGCAAGCCAGGGCTAGCGGGAGATAATGAGCAGTTCTTC
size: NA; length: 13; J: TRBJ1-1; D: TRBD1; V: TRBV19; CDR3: CASSIGGQGEAFF; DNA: TGTGCCAGTAGTATAGGGGGACAGGGGGAAGCTTTCTTT
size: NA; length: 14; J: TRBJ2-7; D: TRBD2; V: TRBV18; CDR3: CASSPSSGTYEQYF; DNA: TGTGCCAGCTCACCTTCTAGCGGCACCTACGAGCAGTACTTC
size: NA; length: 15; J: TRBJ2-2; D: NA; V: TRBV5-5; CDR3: CASSSRLSNTGELFF; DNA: TGTGCCAGCAGCTCCCGTCTATCGAACACCGGGGAGCTGTTTTTT
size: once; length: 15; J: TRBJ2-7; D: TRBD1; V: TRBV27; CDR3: CASSGRTGWRYEQYF; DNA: TGTGCCAGCAGTGGACGGACAGGGTGGAGGTACGAGCAGTACTTC
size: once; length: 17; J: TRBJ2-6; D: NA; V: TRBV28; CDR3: CASSFGGESTGANVLTF; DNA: TGTGCCAGCAGTTTCGGGGGAGAAAGCACTGGGGCCAACGTCCTGACTTTC
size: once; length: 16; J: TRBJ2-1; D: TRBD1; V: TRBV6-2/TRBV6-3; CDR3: CASSLRQGAAYNEQFF; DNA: TGTGCCAGCAGTCTCAGACAGGGGGCGGCCTACAATGAGCAGTTCTTC
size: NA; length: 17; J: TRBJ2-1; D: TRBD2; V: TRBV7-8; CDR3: CASSLRTSGRSYNEQFF; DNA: TGTGCCAGCAGCTTAAGGACTAGCGGACGCTCCTACAATGAGCAGTTCTTC
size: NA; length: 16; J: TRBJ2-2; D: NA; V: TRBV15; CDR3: CATSRPPRLSTGELFF; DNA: TGTGCCACCAGCAGACCTCCCCGACTTAGCACCGGGGAGCTGTTTTTT
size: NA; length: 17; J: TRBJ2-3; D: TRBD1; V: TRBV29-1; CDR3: CSVEDLGEGAIPYTQYF; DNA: TGCAGCGTTGAAGATCTGGGTGAGGGGGCGATCCCTTATACGCAGTATTTT
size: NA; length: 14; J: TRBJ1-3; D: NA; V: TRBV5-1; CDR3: CASSLDGGADTIYF; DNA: TGCGCCAGCAGCTTGGATGGGGGCGCAGACACCATATATTTT
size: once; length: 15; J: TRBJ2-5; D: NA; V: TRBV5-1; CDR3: CASSSVGQSQETQYF; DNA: TGCGCCAGCAGCTCCGTTGGACAGAGCCAAGAGACCCAGTACTTC
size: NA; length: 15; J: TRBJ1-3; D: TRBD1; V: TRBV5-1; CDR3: CASSSGQGSGNTIYF; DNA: TGCGCCAGCAGCTCCGGACAGGGCTCTGGAAACACCATATATTTT